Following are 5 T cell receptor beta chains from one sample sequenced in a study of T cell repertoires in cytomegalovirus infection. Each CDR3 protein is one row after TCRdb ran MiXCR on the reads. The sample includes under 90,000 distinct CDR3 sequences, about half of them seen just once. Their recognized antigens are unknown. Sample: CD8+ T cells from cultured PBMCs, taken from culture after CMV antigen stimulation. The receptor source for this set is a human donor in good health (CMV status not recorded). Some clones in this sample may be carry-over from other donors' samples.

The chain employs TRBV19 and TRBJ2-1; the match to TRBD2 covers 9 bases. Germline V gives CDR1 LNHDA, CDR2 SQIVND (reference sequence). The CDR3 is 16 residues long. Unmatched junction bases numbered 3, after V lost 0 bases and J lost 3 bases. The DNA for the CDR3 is TGTGCCAGTAGTATAGATCTAGCGGGGTTCTACAATGAGCAGTTCTTC. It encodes CASSIDLAGFYNEQFF. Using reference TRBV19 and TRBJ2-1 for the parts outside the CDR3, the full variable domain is DGGITQSPKYLFRKEGQNVTLSCEQNLNHDAMYWYRQDPGQGLRLIYYSQIVNDFQKGDIAEGYSVSREKKESFPLTVTSAQKNPTAFYLCASSIDLAGFYNEQFFGPGTRLTVL.

This CDR3 is CASSLVWTGKNIQYF. DNA of the CDR3: TGTGCCAGCAGCTTAGTGTGGACAGGGAAAAACATTCAGTACTTC. This chain links TRBV7-8 with TRBJ2-4; the match to TRBD1 covers 8 bases. The germline V gene encodes CDR1 SGHVS and CDR2 FQNEAQ. V lost 1 base to trimming and J lost 4 bases; unmatched junction nucleotides: 3. CDR3 size: 15 residues.

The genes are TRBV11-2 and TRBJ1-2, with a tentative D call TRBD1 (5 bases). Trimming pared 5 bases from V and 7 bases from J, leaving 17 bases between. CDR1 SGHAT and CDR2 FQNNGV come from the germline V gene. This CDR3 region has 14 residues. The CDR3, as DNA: TGTGCCAGCAGCGTGAGCGGGGCAGCTTCTGGCTACACCTTC. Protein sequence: CASSVSGAASGYTF.

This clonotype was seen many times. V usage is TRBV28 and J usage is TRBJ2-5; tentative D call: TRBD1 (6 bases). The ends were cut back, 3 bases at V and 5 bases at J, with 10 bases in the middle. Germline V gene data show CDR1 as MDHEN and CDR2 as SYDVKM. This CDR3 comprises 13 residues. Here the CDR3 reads CASSLGAWETQYF. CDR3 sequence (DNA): TGTGCCAGCAGTTTGGGGGCTTGGGAGACCCAGTACTTC.

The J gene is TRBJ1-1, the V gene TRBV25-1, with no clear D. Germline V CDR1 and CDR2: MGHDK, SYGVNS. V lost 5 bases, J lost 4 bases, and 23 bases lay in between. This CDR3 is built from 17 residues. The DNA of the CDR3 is TGTGCCAGCAGTCAGAACAACCTAAGTATAATACGCACTGAAGCTTTCTTT. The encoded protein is CASSQNNLSIIRTEAFF.